The present T cell receptor beta chain was sequenced within a study of blood T cells in healthy people across ages. This clonotype was found a few times. Combining a sample-barcoded 5' primer with a J-beta primer mix, a second PCR ran for roughly 7 to 11 cycles. TCRdb processed the 5' RACE reads anew with MiXCR; each CDR3 protein has one entry. The sample has over a million distinct CDR3 sequences; approximately 43% are singletons. This CDR3 region has 13 residues. V lost 11 bases, J lost 3 bases, and 4 bases stayed unmatched. Specimen: blood. This chain uses TRBV12-3 or TRBV12-4 with TRBJ2-3; 11 bases align to TRBD2. The origin of this receptor is a woman in her late teens or twenties in good health. Written as DNA, the CDR3 is TGTGCCGGATCTAGCGGGGGGACAGATACGCAGTATTTT. Encoded protein: CAGSSGGTDTQYF.